This is a list of T cell receptor beta chains from one sample in a study of blood T cell repertoires in COVID-19. The protocol was immunoSEQ multiplex PCR, while the TCRdb copy is restricted to in-frame clones and leaves out a portion. This repertoire shows 150,000 to 200,000 clones, 88% found once; its top ten account for roughly 8.6%. The sample comprised PBMCs or T cells enriched from blood (not recorded which). The receptors here all came from a young woman who had recovered from COVID-19. The CDR3 runs from the conserved cysteine through the conserved F or W. Each record gives: clone size, D gene, CDR3 length, V gene, J gene, CDR3 protein, CDR3 DNA. The D gene is left open where the match is weak. Only some rows state a clone size, as once, few, many or a class for expanded clones.

.,TRBD1,15,TRBV10-3,TRBJ1-2,CAISGRDSNSYGYTF,TGTGCCATCAGTGGCCGGGACAGCAATTCCTATGGCTACACCTTC
.,TRBD1,15,TRBV6-5,TRBJ2-2,CASRLGTGVVGELFF,TGTGCCAGCAGGTTGGGGACAGGGGTGGTCGGGGAGCTGTTTTTT
.,TRBD1,14,TRBV11-2,TRBJ1-5,CASSLQGSSQPQHF,TGTGCCAGCAGTCTACAGGGGTCGAGTCAGCCCCAGCATTTT
.,TRBD1,15,TRBV7-8,TRBJ2-5,CASSPGQGGRETQYF,TGTGCCAGCAGCCCGGGACAGGGGGGGAGGGAGACCCAGTACTTC
.,TRBD1,14,TRBV10-3,TRBJ1-1,CAISERQGATEAFF,TGTGCCATCAGTGAGAGGCAGGGGGCCACTGAAGCTTTCTTT
.,.,15,TRBV10-3,TRBJ1-2,CAISEPTGLVNGYTF,TGTGCCATCAGTGAGCCTACAGGGTTGGTTAATGGCTACACCTTC
.,.,15,TRBV27,TRBJ2-1,CASSGWGGTGNEQFF,TGTGCCAGCAGTGGATGGGGGGGCACGGGAAATGAGCAGTTCTTC
.,.,11,TRBV4-1,TRBJ1-4,CASRGGEKLFF,TGCGCCAGCAGGGGGGGTGAAAAACTGTTTTTT
.,.,17,TRBV4-1,TRBJ2-7,CASSQGPSAPVGYEQYF,TGCGCCAGCAGCCAAGGTCCGTCAGCGCCAGTAGGCTACGAGCAGTACTTC
.,.,16,TRBV4-1,TRBJ2-3,CASSQDTGPGTDTQYF,TGCGCCAGCAGCCAAGATACTGGGCCCGGCACAGATACGCAGTATTTT
.,.,14,TRBV5-1,TRBJ1-2,CASTPSGQPYGYTF,TGCGCCAGCACGCCATCCGGACAGCCCTATGGCTACACCTTC
.,.,13,TRBV9,TRBJ1-3,CASSPPAGNTIYF,TGTGCCAGCAGCCCCCCGGCTGGAAACACCATATATTTT
once,.,15,TRBV6-2/TRBV6-3,TRBJ2-1,CASSQRGLPPSEQFF,TGTGCCAGCAGTCAGAGAGGACTTCCCCCGAGTGAGCAGTTCTTC
few,.,12,TRBV6-6,TRBJ2-4,CASSYPNDIQYF,TGTGCCAGCAGCTATCCGAATGACATTCAGTACTTC
.,TRBD1,15,TRBV28,TRBJ2-7,CASRLGTGGPYEQYF,TGTGCCAGCAGGTTGGGGACAGGGGGTCCCTACGAGCAGTACTTC
once,.,14,TRBV27,TRBJ2-1,CASSLGGPSNEQFF,TGTGCCAGCAGCCTAGGCGGGCCGAGCAATGAGCAGTTCTTC
.,TRBD2,16,TRBV25-1,TRBJ2-2,CASSGGLAGSLGELFF,TGTGCCAGCAGTGGGGGACTAGCGGGAAGTTTAGGGGAGCTGTTTTTT
.,TRBD1,16,TRBV18,TRBJ2-4,CASSQDRAGAKNIQYF,TGTGCCAGCTCACAGGACAGGGCGGGAGCCAAAAACATTCAGTACTTC
.,TRBD1,15,TRBV2,TRBJ2-1,CASSFDRGGYNEQFF,TGTGCCAGCAGTTTCGACAGGGGGGGCTACAATGAGCAGTTCTTC
once,TRBD1,15,TRBV18,TRBJ1-2,CASSPPDRGGYGYTF,TGTGCCAGCTCACCACCGGACAGGGGCGGCTATGGCTACACCTTC
.,TRBD1,16,TRBV19,TRBJ2-1,CASSSRGTGQGSEQFF,TGTGCCAGTAGTAGTCGAGGCACCGGACAGGGGAGTGAGCAGTTCTTC
.,TRBD2,12,TRBV29-1,TRBJ2-1,CSAEPSGRAAFF,TGCAGCGCTGAACCTAGCGGGAGGGCCGCGTTCTTC
.,.,10,TRBV28,TRBJ1-2,CASSFDGYTF,TGTGCCAGCAGTTTCGATGGCTACACCTTC
.,TRBD2,20,TRBV27,TRBJ2-7,CASSSQGLAGRPIHSYEQYF,TGTGCCAGCAGTTCCCAGGGACTAGCGGGGCGACCTATCCACTCCTACGAGCAGTACTTC
.,TRBD1,15,TRBV29-1,TRBJ2-2,CSVTRGRENTGELFF,TGCAGCGTTACCAGGGGGCGGGAGAACACCGGGGAGCTGTTTTTT
.,TRBD2,15,TRBV9,TRBJ2-5,CASSAIAGGQETQYF,TGTGCCAGCAGCGCGATAGCGGGAGGTCAAGAGACCCAGTACTTC
.,TRBD1,15,TRBV6-5,TRBJ2-7,CASSLDRGGSYEQYF,TGTGCCAGCAGTTTGGACAGGGGGGGCTCCTACGAGCAGTACTTC
.,TRBD2,13,TRBV9,TRBJ2-7,CASKSGSGYEQYF,TGTGCCAGCAAGAGCGGGAGTGGCTACGAGCAGTACTTC
.,TRBD2,16,TRBV19,TRBJ2-1,CASSFGTSGSKNEQFF,TGTGCCAGTAGTTTCGGGACTAGCGGGAGTAAAAATGAGCAGTTCTTC
.,.,14,TRBV5-8,TRBJ1-5,CASSHTSSGGSQHF,TGTGCCAGCAGCCATACAAGTAGCGGGGGTTCCCAGCATTTT
.,TRBD2,13,TRBV3-1/TRBV3-2,TRBJ2-7,CASSQGLAREQYF,TGTGCCAGCAGCCAAGGACTAGCTAGAGAGCAGTACTTC
.,TRBD2,15,TRBV11-2,TRBJ2-1,CASSLAGASGEEQFF,TGTGCCAGCAGCTTGGCAGGGGCTAGCGGGGAAGAGCAGTTCTTC
many,TRBD2,13,TRBV5-4,TRBJ2-3,CASSRGGPGTQYF,TGTGCCAGCAGCCGGGGGGGACCGGGAACGCAGTATTTT
.,TRBD2,16,TRBV5-4,TRBJ2-1,CASSGTLAGGHNEQFF,TGTGCCAGCAGCGGAACCCTAGCGGGGGGACACAATGAGCAGTTCTTC
.,.,15,TRBV28,TRBJ1-5,CASRPTINRVQPQHF,TGTGCCAGCAGGCCCACCATAAACAGGGTCCAGCCCCAGCATTTT
.,TRBD2,17,TRBV11-2,TRBJ2-1,CASSLRTGTSVYNEQFF,TGTGCCAGCAGCCTCCGTACCGGGACTAGCGTGTACAATGAGCAGTTCTTC
.,TRBD1,12,TRBV25-1,TRBJ1-5,CASSGTRGMLHF,TGTGCCAGCAGTGGAACCAGGGGGATGTTGCATTTT
once,TRBD1,13,TRBV24-1,TRBJ2-7,CATSETGGGEQYF,TGTGCCACCAGTGAAACAGGGGGTGGCGAGCAGTACTTC
once,TRBD1,15,TRBV6-5,TRBJ1-1,CASRQLDRVNTEAFF,TGTGCCAGCAGACAGTTGGACAGGGTGAACACTGAAGCTTTCTTT